The T cell receptor beta chain under discussion was sequenced for a study of cytomegalovirus exposure and HLA in healthy donors. Researchers ran the PCR with 60 Vbeta and 13 Jbeta primers. Only in-frame clones appear in the TCRdb table, and some are missing; sequencing was by immunoSEQ multiplex PCR. The sample holds under 200,000 clones, roughly 79% seen once. CDR1 LNHDA and CDR2 SQIVND come from the germline V gene (reference sequence). Trimming cost V 2 bases and J 1 base, with 12 bases left between them. The CDR3 extends over 15 amino acids. The origin of this receptor is a man over 45 in good health and CMV-seropositive. Sequencing was carried out using PBMCs. The chain recombines TRBV19 with TRBJ2-7; weak D call: TRBD1 (6 bases). The CDR3 DNA is TGTGCCAGTAGTATAAAGGGGGAGAGGTCCTACGAGCAGTACTTC. It translates to CASSIKGERSYEQYF.